Presented here are 3 T cell receptor beta chains from one specimen sequenced in a study of T-cell memory formation after mild COVID-19. One entry per CDR3 protein results from TCRdb running MiXCR on the 5' RACE reads. Of a few hundred thousand distinct CDR3 sequences listed, approximately 21% are singletons. Sequencing was carried out using PBMCs or a T cell subset sorted from them (not recorded which). The receptors come from an adult woman who had mild COVID-19 (a few samples of this study predate the infection). Cell type and time point are not known.

This clonotype was seen a few times. The genes are TRBV5-4 and TRBJ1-4; 7 nucleotides match TRBD1. The CDR3 runs to 16 residues. Trimming cost V 4 bases and J 8 bases; bases outside gene matches: 14. Germline CDR1 reads SGHNT; CDR2 reads YYREEE (reference sequence). The CDR3 reads CASSNTLRDSREKLFF. The CDR3 nucleotides are TGTGCCAGCAGCAACACACTACGGGACAGCAGAGAAAAACTGTTTTTT. Supplemented by reference TRBV5-4 and TRBJ1-4, the full variable domain reads ETGVTQSPTHLIKTRGQQVTLRCSSQSGHNTVSWYQQALGQGPQFIFQYYREEENGRGNFPPRFSGLQFPNYSSELNVNALELDDSALYLCASSNTLRDSREKLFFGSGTQLSVL.

V and J are TRBV20-1 and TRBJ2-7, with D maybe TRBD1 (5 bases). The V gene's germline CDR1 is DFQATT and CDR2 SNEGSKA (reference sequence). This CDR3 has 14 amino acids. Deletions cut 3 bases from V and 1 base from J, with 13 bases between. CDR3 nucleotides: TGCAGTGCTAGGTTGACAGAAGTATCCTACGAGCAGTACTTC. It yields the protein CSARLTEVSYEQYF.

This clonotype was seen at least ten times. The V call is TRBV29-1, the J call TRBJ2-1, with TRBD2 matching over 12 bases. This CDR3 has 15 residues. The germline V gene encodes CDR1 SQVTM and CDR2 ANQGSEA. Trimming removed 7 bases from V and 4 bases from J; junction bases left unmatched: 8. The CDR3 spells CSATSGRPMYNEQFF. CDR3 nucleotide sequence: TGCAGCGCTACTAGCGGGAGGCCGATGTACAATGAGCAGTTCTTC.